A single sample is the source of the 24 T cell receptor beta chains below, sequenced in a study of cytomegalovirus exposure and HLA in healthy donors. With 60 Vbeta and 13 Jbeta primers, the PCR was carried out. Profiled with immunoSEQ multiplex PCR; TCRdb holds only in-frame clones, not every one. The sample shows about 190,000 clones, 60% to 80% of them seen only once. The sample was PBMCs. The source is a woman in her 30s in good health and CMV-seropositive.

This clone turned up a few times. V is TRBV25-1 and J is TRBJ2-1, with 8 nucleotides matching TRBD2. J gave up 5 bases and V 8 bases, and 20 bases lay outside the gene matches. This CDR3 contains 18 residues. Germline V gene lookup returns CDR1 MGHDK and CDR2 SYGVNS. CDR3 DNA: TGTGCCAGCCGGGGCAGCGGGAGTCAATTGAAAGTCAACAATGAGCAGTTCTTC. Translated: CASRGSGSQLKVNNEQFF.

The chain is built from TRBV2 and TRBJ2-3; D ambiguous. The germline CDR1 and CDR2 sequences are SNHLY and FYNNEI. Trimming stripped 4 bases from V and 5 bases from J, with 7 bases between. This CDR3 has 12 amino acids. The CDR3: CASSAVLDTQYF. The CDR3 DNA reads as TGTGCCAGCAGTGCGGTCCTAGATACGCAGTATTTT.

J is TRBJ1-1 and V is TRBV6-1; D is uncertain. The CDR3 has 16 amino acids. Germline V gene sequence: CDR1 MNHNS, CDR2 SASEGT. V dropped 4 bases and J dropped 3 bases, with 18 bases sitting between them. CDR3 sequence reads: CASSALEAEADTEAFF. The CDR3 DNA is TGTGCCAGCAGTGCACTGGAGGCCGAGGCGGACACTGAAGCTTTCTTT.

About this clone itself: The junction departs from the called germline gene at one end, perhaps through a read error. This chain uses TRBV29-1 with TRBJ1-1; D is ambiguous. The CDR3 runs 13 residues. Germline CDR1 and CDR2: SQVTM and ANQGSEA. CDR3 amino acids: CSLEKGGNTEAFF. CDR3 nucleotides: TGCAGCCTTGAAAAGGGAGGGAACACTGAAGCTTTCTTT.

The V and J genes are TRBV28 and TRBJ2-7; 8 bases are a match to TRBD1. Germline assignment: CDR1 MDHEN and CDR2 SYDVKM. Trimming at V came to 2 bases and at J to 6 bases, leaving 6 bases not matched to a gene. The length of the CDR3 is 14 residues. CDR3 in DNA: TGTGCCAGCAGTTTACCCAGGGGGCTAAGCGAGCAGTACTTC. Its translation is CASSLPRGLSEQYF.

This clone occurred a few times. The sample contains more than one DNA sequence encoding this CDR3. The chain employs TRBV27 and TRBJ2-7, with D possibly TRBD1 on 5 matching bases. V was cut by 3 bases and J by 3 bases, with 9 bases left in between. Germline CDR1 reads MNHEY; CDR2 reads SMNVEV (reference sequence). The CDR3 length is 13 residues. CDR3 sequence: CASSFGQGYEQYF. CDR3 coding DNA: TGTGCCAGCAGTTTTGGGCAGGGCTACGAGCAGTACTTC.

This chain joins TRBV21-1 and TRBJ2-4; the table calls TRBD2, which could not be checked here. TRBV21-1 is shown as a pseudogene. The CDR3 runs 17 residues. The CDR3 region has the DNA TGTGCCAGCAGCAAAAGCCGGGGGATAGGAGCCAAAAACATTCAGTACTTC. This encodes CASSKSRGIGAKNIQYF.

The table lists this clone with a few counts. The rearrangement links TRBV6-1 to TRBJ2-3; 9 bases agree with TRBD1. The CDR3 covers 16 residues. Germline V CDR1 and CDR2: MNHNS, SASEGT. V trimming: 0 bases; J trimming: 4 bases; junction bases outside the gene matches: 5. Here the CDR3 reads CASSEAPGQGSDTQYF. In DNA, the CDR3 is TGTGCCAGCAGTGAAGCGCCGGGACAGGGCTCAGATACGCAGTATTTT.

This clone has more than one count but fewer than ten. V usage is TRBV7-6 and J usage is TRBJ2-7; 10 bases match TRBD2. Germline assignment: CDR1 SGHVS and CDR2 FNYEAQ. The length of the CDR3 is 17 residues. Germline trimming cut 3 bases from V and 3 bases from J; bases unmatched to any gene: 11. The CDR3 loop is CASSFAPPSGRVYEQYF. Written as DNA, the CDR3 is TGTGCCAGCAGCTTCGCACCCCCCAGCGGGAGGGTCTACGAGCAGTACTTC.

This clone was counted only a few times. V gene TRBV15 combines with J gene TRBJ1-4; 7 nucleotides line up with TRBD1. Germline-derived CDR1 and CDR2 are LNHNV and YYDKDF (reference sequence). Germline trimming cut 1 base from V and 5 bases from J; bases unmatched to any gene: 13. CDR3 length equals 18 residues. The CDR3 is CATSRGTMAGTVNEKLFF. CDR3 nucleotides: TGTGCCACCAGCAGAGGGACTATGGCCGGGACAGTAAATGAAAAACTGTTTTTT.

The gene calls are TRBV2 and TRBJ2-2, with 7 bases matching TRBD2. Germline V gene sequence: CDR1 SNHLY, CDR2 FYNNEI. The CDR3 contains 14 residues. Trimming cost V 10 bases and J 4 bases; bases outside gene matches: 9. The CDR3 DNA reads TGTGCCACCAGGGCAGGGAGGGTCACCGGGGAGCTGTTTTTT. It specifies CATRAGRVTGELFF.

In its sample, this clone was seen a few times. This chain connects TRBV7-9 to TRBJ1-2; maybe TRBD1 (5 bases). V was shortened by 1 base and J by 3 bases, with 6 bases between the two germline ends. The germline V gene has CDR1 SEHNR and CDR2 FQNEAQ (reference sequence). This CDR3 has 13 amino acids. For the CDR3, the DNA is TGTGCCAGCAGCTTAGGGGGGGACTATGGCTACACCTTC. As protein: CASSLGGDYGYTF.

This clone has a handful of counts. V and J are TRBV6-5 and TRBJ2-7; 10 positions match TRBD1. J was trimmed by 5 bases and V by 6 bases; bases with no gene match: 7. The germline V gene has CDR1 MNHEY and CDR2 SVGAGI. The CDR3 loop spans 14 amino acids. The CDR3 reads CASSPGTGVHEQYF. The CDR3 DNA reads TGTGCCAGCAGCCCCGGGACAGGGGTCCACGAGCAGTACTTC.

This clone has more than one count but fewer than ten. The CDR3 is CASDRVGTGELFF. The CDR3 DNA follows: TGTGCCAGCGACAGGGTCGGCACCGGGGAGCTGTTTTTT. This rearrangement joins TRBV14 to TRBJ2-2; 7 bases align to TRBD1. The CDR3 extends over 13 amino acids. Germline V gene data show CDR1 as SGHDN and CDR2 as FVKESK. With V trimmed by 8 bases and J by 4 bases, 4 bases remained unmatched.

This chain uses TRBV28 with TRBJ1-3; D perhaps matches TRBD1 (5 bases). The CDR3 consists of 13 residues. Germline-derived CDR1 and CDR2 are MDHEN and SYDVKM. V lost 8 bases, J lost 3 bases, and 11 bases lay in between. CDR3 loop: CASVRGSGNTIYF. CDR3 nucleotides: TGTGCCAGCGTGCGGGGGAGTGGAAACACCATATATTTT.

A few counts support this clone. The chain employs TRBV4-2 and TRBJ2-3, with TRBD2 identical over 7 bases. Germline V gives CDR1 LGHNA, CDR2 YNFKEQ. Trimming at V came to 7 bases and at J to 2 bases, leaving 9 bases not matched to a gene. This CDR3 spans 15 amino acids. CDR3 coding DNA: TGTGCCAGCAATGGGGGAGGGGTCCTCACAGATACGCAGTATTTT. Its protein product is CASNGGGVLTDTQYF.

The J gene is TRBJ1-1, the V gene TRBV27; possible D gene TRBD1, 5 bases. V dropped 2 bases and J dropped 7 bases, with 14 bases sitting between them. The CDR3 loop spans 14 amino acids. Looked up from germline, CDR1 is MNHEY and CDR2 is SMNVEV (reference sequence). Here the CDR3 DNA reads TGTGCCAGCAGTTTAGCAAGGGGCCAGGTTGAAGCTTTCTTT. It codes for CASSLARGQVEAFF.

The DNA of the CDR3 is TGTGCCAGCAGTGAATACGAGCAGTACTTC. It is translated as CASSEYEQYF. V usage is TRBV2 and J usage is TRBJ2-4, with D unclear. The last part of the DNA fits TRBJ2-7 better; the J call may be wrong. The CDR3 contains 10 residues. Germline-derived CDR1 and CDR2 are SNHLY and FYNNEI.

The genes are TRBV28 and TRBJ2-7; D may be TRBD2 (6 bases). This CDR3 has 13 amino acids. The V and J ends lost 7 bases and 3 bases respectively, with 13 bases between them. CDR1 is MDHEN, CDR2 SYDVKM, per germline. The CDR3 DNA reads TGTGCCAGCAAGGGACTCTTTGTCTACGAGCAGTACTTC. Translation: CASKGLFVYEQYF.

CDR3 in amino acids: CASSETGGNQPQHF. For the CDR3, the DNA is TGTGCCAGCAGTGAGACAGGTGGCAATCAGCCCCAGCATTTT. The chain is built from TRBV6-1 and TRBJ1-5; D is perhaps TRBD1 (6 bases). CDR1 and CDR2 (germline): MNHNS, SASEGT. Trimming cost V 3 bases and J 2 bases, with 8 bases left between them. There are 14 residues in the CDR3.

The chain joins TRBV28 to TRBJ2-1; 8 bases align to TRBD2. V lost 3 bases, J lost 5 bases, and 18 bases stayed unmatched. Germline V gene lookup returns CDR1 MDHEN and CDR2 SYDVKM. The CDR3 covers 19 residues. CDR3 nucleotide sequence: TGTGCCAGCAGTTTCCCGTTTCGCGCGGGCCTAGCGGGCCACAATGAGCAGTTCTTC. Amino acid sequence: CASSFPFRAGLAGHNEQFF.

The chain combines TRBV15 with TRBJ2-6; D is undetermined. V was pared by 0 bases and J by 0 bases, with 6 bases between. The germline V gene encodes CDR1 LNHNV and CDR2 YYDKDF (reference sequence). This CDR3 has 16 amino acids. CDR3 coding DNA: TGTGCCACCAGCAGAGATTCGGGCTCTGGGGCCAACGTCCTGACTTTC. Amino acids: CATSRDSGSGANVLTF.

The chain recombines TRBV9 with TRBJ1-1; D uncertain. Trimming shortened V by 0 bases and J by 0 bases, and 12 bases separated the two germline ends. The germline CDR1 and CDR2 sequences are SGDLS and YYNGEE. The CDR3 has 16 residues. CDR3: CASSVGAGVLNTEAFF. The CDR3, as DNA: TGTGCCAGCAGCGTAGGGGCAGGCGTTTTGAACACTGAAGCTTTCTTT.

This clone was found once. The CDR3 loop reads CASSSIAGSAYEQYF. CDR3 DNA: TGTGCCAGCAGTTCAATAGCGGGATCTGCCTACGAGCAGTACTTC. This sequence joins TRBV7-2 and TRBJ2-7, with 8 bases that match TRBD2. The CDR3 consists of 15 residues. V dropped 6 bases and J dropped 2; count of bases not matched to a gene: 9. The V gene's germline CDR1 is SGHTA and CDR2 FQGNSA.